The rows below give T cell receptor beta chains drawn from one sample of a study of T-cell reconstitution after alpha-beta-depleted transplantation in children. Via MiXCR, TCRdb re-called the PCR reads, giving one row per CDR3 protein. The sample yields 500,000 or so distinct CDR3 sequences, roughly 33% seen once. Sequenced here: PBMCs from the stem cell graft donor, sampled from the stem cell graft. These receptor sequences come from a human donor who donated a stem cell graft to a child with aplastic anemia. CDR3s leave out the opening cysteine and the closing phenylalanine or tryptophan. A D gene is named only where the DNA matches it firmly. Size is omitted from some rows. Given values are once, few, many or a class for expanded clones.

>TRBJ2-1|TRBV5-6|.|few
ASSLRVLSYNEQF
>TRBJ2-1|TRBV28|.|few
ASSTSLAIIYNEQF
>TRBJ1-5|TRBV27|.|few
ASSVSNQPQH
>TRBJ2-1|TRBV30|TRBD2|once
AWTIETSGYNEQF
>TRBJ2-1|TRBV12-3/TRBV12-4|.|few
ASSRVPGNNEQF
>TRBJ2-7|TRBV18|TRBD2|.
ASSPPLAGEDEQY
>TRBJ1-4|TRBV7-7|.|.
ASKQAGLGEKLF
>TRBJ2-7|TRBV5-1|TRBD2|few
ASSEIGTISYEQY
>TRBJ2-7|TRBV20-1|TRBD2|.
SARNWASGSSDEQY
>TRBJ1-3|TRBV28|.|.
ASWVTAGNTIY
>TRBJ2-7|TRBV20-1|TRBD1|few
SAWDSENYEQY
>TRBJ1-4|TRBV7-8|.|.
ASSLALDEKLF
>TRBJ1-4|TRBV5-1|.|few
ASSLDDYGKLF
>TRBJ2-3|TRBV7-2|.|few
ASSPGPTQY
>TRBJ2-3|TRBV29-1|.|few
SVDGQTPDTQY
>TRBJ1-4|TRBV5-6|TRBD1|few
ASSLGQGDWKLF
>TRBJ1-5|TRBV12-2|.|.
ASRLAWGGWGQPQH
>TRBJ1-3|TRBV5-6|.|few
ASSQDRRYGNTIY
>TRBJ1-4|TRBV20-1|.|.
SASQVISGEKLF
>TRBJ2-4|TRBV6-2/TRBV6-3|.|.
ASSYSGPGIQY
>TRBJ1-4|TRBV18|.|.
ASSRQAGAATNEKLF
>TRBJ1-1|TRBV29-1|TRBD1|few
SATGAVNTEAF
>TRBJ2-3|TRBV7-8|TRBD2|few
ASSFQGTRTY
>TRBJ2-1|TRBV5-6|.|few
ASSLGGDRYNEQF
>TRBJ1-5|TRBV30|TRBD1|few
AWSGGTGNQPQH
>TRBJ1-1|TRBV12-3/TRBV12-4|.|few
ASRRGRGEAF
>TRBJ2-7|TRBV6-1|TRBD2|.
ASRPPLTSGSYEQY
>TRBJ1-2|TRBV12-3/TRBV12-4|TRBD1|.
ASSLTGTENYGYT
>TRBJ2-2|TRBV6-5|.|few
ASLVPTGELF
>TRBJ2-3|TRBV20-1|.|.
SAIPGSTDTQY
>TRBJ1-2|TRBV9|.|.
ASSVSRAGEVGANYGYT
>TRBJ1-1|TRBV19|.|.
ASKKDRTNTEAF
>TRBJ2-5|TRBV13|TRBD2|.
ASSLEAGETQY
>TRBJ2-3|TRBV9|TRBD2|few
ASSVGSGRPPDTQY
>TRBJ2-1|TRBV6-4|TRBD2|.
ASSEAGLAGWNEQF
>TRBJ2-3|TRBV5-1|.|.
ASRSGQNEPDTQY
>TRBJ2-7|TRBV24-1|.|.
ATSTGVREQY
>TRBJ2-7|TRBV9|TRBD2|.
ASSPSGIAGPGNYEQY
>TRBJ1-2|TRBV5-1|TRBD1|few
ASSLTQDRWDGYT
>TRBJ2-2|TRBV6-2/TRBV6-3|TRBD2|many
ASSKGLVTGELF
>TRBJ2-7|TRBV7-8|TRBD2|.
ASSLASGTSVSYEQY
>TRBJ2-6|TRBV7-9|.|.
ASSLDVSGANVLT
>TRBJ2-3|TRBV9|TRBD2|many
ASSVSAGGSLTDTQY
>TRBJ1-5|TRBV6-2/TRBV6-3|TRBD1|few
ASTITGGNQPQH
>TRBJ1-6|TRBV6-1|TRBD1|few
ASSQTGQIFNSPLH
>TRBJ1-5|TRBV19|.|few
ASRGAYSNQPQH
>TRBJ2-1|TRBV10-3|.|few
AISARGADEYNEQF
>TRBJ2-4|TRBV29-1|TRBD2|.
SVEDLIGTSGRGTKNIQY
>TRBJ1-3|TRBV4-2|.|.
ASSQRLGGSGNTIY
>TRBJ2-7|TRBV25-1|TRBD2|.
ASSGWTRSAPEQY
>TRBJ2-7|TRBV7-2|TRBD2|.
ASSFGVLGGRASEQY
>TRBJ2-7|TRBV12-3/TRBV12-4|.|.
ASRGQGGPYEQY
>TRBJ2-1|TRBV12-5|TRBD2|few
ASGSAGLAGGSYNEQF
>TRBJ2-1|TRBV12-3/TRBV12-4|TRBD2|.
ASSFVTSGRKQYNEQF
>TRBJ2-7|TRBV6-5|TRBD1|few
ASSYGGTGSYEQY
>TRBJ1-1|TRBV6-1|.|.
ASSTRVLTEAF
>TRBJ1-5|TRBV24-1|.|.
ATSDTGIGQPQH
>TRBJ1-3|TRBV5-1|.|.
ASSLAGPNSGNTIY